Listed below are T cell receptor beta chains from one sample, sequenced in a study of blood T cells in healthy people across ages. Each CDR3 protein is one row after TCRdb ran MiXCR on the 5' RACE reads. The sample lists over 700,000 distinct CDR3 sequences; around a quarter were seen once. The same sample was also studied in work on T cells of mothers and their children.

Input material: blood. The receptor source for this set is a boy aged 10-17 years in good health. Both conserved end residues are part of each CDR3. A D gene is named only where the DNA matches it firmly. Part of the rows lack a size; the others show once, few, many or a class for expanded clones.

CDR3 length	J gene	D gene	clone size	V gene	CDR3 DNA	CDR3 protein
13	TRBJ1-3	.	.	TRBV29-1	TGCAGCTTCGGTGAGGGGAGGGGAAACACCATATATTTT	CSFGEGRGNTIYF
20	TRBJ2-6	TRBD1	.	TRBV5-1	TGCGCCAGCAGCTTGGTTCCTCCGGGACAGGGCCTCTCTGGGGCCAACGTCCTGACTTTC	CASSLVPPGQGLSGANVLTF
17	TRBJ2-1	TRBD2	.	TRBV7-3	TGTGCCAGCAGCTTATTTGGCGGGAGTCCTTCGTGGAATGAGCAGTTCTTC	CASSLFGGSPSWNEQFF
15	TRBJ2-3	TRBD2	few	TRBV29-1	TGCAGCGTTGAACAAGTAGCGGGAGAGAGAGATACGCAGTATTTT	CSVEQVAGERDTQYF
12	TRBJ1-2	.	few	TRBV6-6	TGTGCCAGCACCCCTCGGGGGCATGGCTACACCTTC	CASTPRGHGYTF
14	TRBJ2-1	.	.	TRBV24-1	TGTGCCACCAGTGATTTTCAACATCGGTATGAGCAGTTCTTC	CATSDFQHRYEQFF
19	TRBJ2-3	TRBD2	.	TRBV28	TGTGCCAGCAGTTATATGGACTTAGCGGGCCCGACTAGCACAGATACGCAGTATTTT	CASSYMDLAGPTSTDTQYF
14	TRBJ2-7	.	.	TRBV7-9	TGTGCCAGCAGCTTAACACATCTCTTCAAGGAGCAGTGCTTC	CASSLTHLFKEQCF
14	TRBJ1-1	TRBD1	.	TRBV20-1	TGCAGTGCTCGCCCAGGGGGGAGGAACACTGAAGCTTTCTTT	CSARPGGRNTEAFF
15	TRBJ1-2	.	.	TRBV3-1	TGTGCCAGCAGCCAACGACGAGGGCAGAACTATGGCTACACCTTC	CASSQRRGQNYGYTF
15	TRBJ1-5	.	.	TRBV6-5	TGTGCCAGCAGAAAAGGGGGATATAGCAATCAGCCCCAGCATTTT	CASRKGGYSNQPQHF
14	TRBJ1-2	.	.	TRBV20-1	TGCAGTGCTAGAGGGGACCTTAGGAACTATGGCTACACCTTC	CSARGDLRNYGYTF
16	TRBJ1-3	.	.	TRBV5-1	TGCGCCAGCAGCTTGGAGTCAGGATCCCTGGGGAACACCATATATTTT	CASSLESGSLGNTIYF
13	TRBJ2-5	TRBD2	.	TRBV29-1	TGCAGCGTTCTTCCGGGACTAGGAGAGACCCAGTACTTC	CSVLPGLGETQYF
14	TRBJ2-5	.	few	TRBV7-2	TGTGCCAGCAGCCGAAGAGCCCCCAGGGTGGCCCAGTACTTC	CASSRRAPRVAQYF
12	TRBJ1-2	TRBD1	few	TRBV13	TGTGCCAGCAGCTTCTCACCGACAGGGCTCACCTTC	CASSFSPTGLTF
14	TRBJ2-1	.	.	TRBV20-1	TGCAGTGCTAGCGGGGAAGGGTCGTATAATGAGCAGTTCTTC	CSASGEGSYNEQFF
14	TRBJ1-4	.	few	TRBV5-1	TGCGCCAGCAGCTTGGAGGGTAAAAGTGAAAAACTGTTTTTT	CASSLEGKSEKLFF
15	TRBJ2-7	.	.	TRBV20-1	TGCAGTGCTAGAGACGTAGCGTTTCACTCCTACGAGCAGTACTTC	CSARDVAFHSYEQYF
13	TRBJ2-3	.	few	TRBV7-3	TGTGCCAGCAGCGCCGGACCCCCTTATACGCAGTATTTT	CASSAGPPYTQYF
18	TRBJ2-5	TRBD1	few	TRBV7-8	TGTGCCAGCAGCTTACTTCCTTTGGCGACAGGGTCGGGTGAGACCCAGTACTTC	CASSLLPLATGSGETQYF
14	TRBJ2-1	.	.	TRBV3-1	TGTGCCAGCAGCCCCCATGGGGAGCACAATGAGCAGTTCTTC	CASSPHGEHNEQFF
14	TRBJ2-7	TRBD1	.	TRBV7-9	TGTGCCAGCAGCCCCGGGACAGGAATCTACGAGCAGTACTTC	CASSPGTGIYEQYF
17	TRBJ2-1	TRBD2	.	TRBV3-1	TGTGCCAGCAGCCAAAACCCTAGCGGGAGCTCCTACAATGAGCAGTTCTTC	CASSQNPSGSSYNEQFF
19	TRBJ2-1	TRBD2	few	TRBV5-6	TGTGCCAGCAGCTTGTGGTTTGCGGCTAGCGGAATCTCCTACAATGAGCAGTTCTTC	CASSLWFAASGISYNEQFF
15	TRBJ2-1	TRBD1	.	TRBV4-2	TGTGCCAGCAGCCAAGATCCGGGGACAGGCAATGAGCAGTTCTTC	CASSQDPGTGNEQFF
14	TRBJ2-1	TRBD1	many	TRBV4-2	TGTGCCAGCAGCCAAGTGACAGGGGGCAATGAGCAGTTCTTC	CASSQVTGGNEQFF
13	TRBJ2-3	TRBD2	.	TRBV6-5	TGTGCCAGCGGGGTAGCGGGAACAGATACGCAGTATTTT	CASGVAGTDTQYF
13	TRBJ2-3	.	.	TRBV2	TGTGCCAGCCCAGGCCGAGGGGCAGATACGCAGTATTTT	CASPGRGADTQYF
13	TRBJ1-2	.	.	TRBV29-1	TGCAGCGTTGGAAGTCAGGGAGTCTATGGCTACACCTTC	CSVGSQGVYGYTF
16	TRBJ2-7	TRBD2	.	TRBV20-1	TGCAGTGCTAGAGCCCGGACTAGCCCCAGTATCTACGAGCAGTACTTC	CSARARTSPSIYEQYF
17	TRBJ2-2	TRBD2	.	TRBV9	TGTGCCAGCAGCGTAGTCTTTGGTAGCGGGGGAACCGGGGAGCTGTTTTTT	CASSVVFGSGGTGELFF
14	TRBJ2-5	TRBD2	.	TRBV12-3/TRBV12-4	TGTGCCAGCAGAACTAGCGGGATCGTGGAGACCCAGTACTTC	CASRTSGIVETQYF
10	TRBJ1-1	.	.	TRBV12-3/TRBV12-4	TGTGCCAGCACCCAGAGCGTAGCTTTCTTT	CASTQSVAFF
13	TRBJ2-7	.	.	TRBV15	TGTGCCACCAGCAGAGAGGGGCTGTACGAGCAGTACTTC	CATSREGLYEQYF
14	TRBJ2-7	TRBD1	.	TRBV20-1	TGCAGTGCTCGGCGGGACAGGGAACCCTACGAGCAGTACTTC	CSARRDREPYEQYF
15	TRBJ2-5	TRBD2	.	TRBV29-1	TGCAGCGTTGAGGGGACTAGCGGTGTCCAAGAGACCCAGTACTTC	CSVEGTSGVQETQYF
11	TRBJ1-2	TRBD1	once	TRBV29-1	TGCAGCGCTGGACAGGGCAATGGCTACACCTTC	CSAGQGNGYTF
13	TRBJ2-5	.	many	TRBV15	TGTGCCACCAGCAGAGACAGAGAAGAGACCCAGTACTTC	CATSRDREETQYF
16	TRBJ2-1	TRBD2	.	TRBV11-2	TGTGCCAGCAGCTCCTGGACTAGCGGTTCCTACAATGAGCAGTTCTTC	CASSSWTSGSYNEQFF
15	TRBJ1-1	TRBD1	few	TRBV5-6	TGTGCCAGCAGCTCCACCGACAGGGGGTACACTGAAGCTCTCTTT	CASSSTDRGYTEALF
15	TRBJ2-2	.	few	TRBV3-1	TGTGCCAGCAGAGACAGGATTGCGAACACCGGGGAGCTGTTTTTT	CASRDRIANTGELFF
17	TRBJ2-3	.	.	TRBV15	TGTGCCACGTTAGATTCAGAATCAGGTTCTAGCACAGATACGCAGTATTTT	CATLDSESGSSTDTQYF
16	TRBJ2-7	TRBD1	.	TRBV11-2	TGTGCCAGCAGGCGTATAACCCGGGACAGGGGCCACGAGCAGTACTTC	CASRRITRDRGHEQYF
15	TRBJ2-4	.	few	TRBV12-3/TRBV12-4	TGTGCCAGCAGTCCTAGGGTTGTGATCAAAAACATTCAGTACTTC	CASSPRVVIKNIQYF
17	TRBJ1-3	.	.	TRBV7-9	TGTGCCAGCAGCTTGGGCCCCAGGGGCTTCTCTGGAAACACCATATATTTT	CASSLGPRGFSGNTIYF
13	TRBJ2-1	.	.	TRBV7-2	TGTGCCAGCAGCTTATTGAATAGCAATGAGCAGTTCTTC	CASSLLNSNEQFF
12	TRBJ2-7	.	few	TRBV3-1	TGTGCCAGCAGCCAAGATAACGGCTGGCAGTACTTC	CASSQDNGWQYF
17	TRBJ2-1	.	.	TRBV4-2	TGTGCCAGCAGCCAAGATCGAGGCTTTGTATCCTACAATGAGCAGTTCTTC	CASSQDRGFVSYNEQFF
15	TRBJ2-5	.	few	TRBV7-9	TGTGCCAGCAGCCCACCGGGCAGTCCGGGGGAGACCCAGTACTTC	CASSPPGSPGETQYF